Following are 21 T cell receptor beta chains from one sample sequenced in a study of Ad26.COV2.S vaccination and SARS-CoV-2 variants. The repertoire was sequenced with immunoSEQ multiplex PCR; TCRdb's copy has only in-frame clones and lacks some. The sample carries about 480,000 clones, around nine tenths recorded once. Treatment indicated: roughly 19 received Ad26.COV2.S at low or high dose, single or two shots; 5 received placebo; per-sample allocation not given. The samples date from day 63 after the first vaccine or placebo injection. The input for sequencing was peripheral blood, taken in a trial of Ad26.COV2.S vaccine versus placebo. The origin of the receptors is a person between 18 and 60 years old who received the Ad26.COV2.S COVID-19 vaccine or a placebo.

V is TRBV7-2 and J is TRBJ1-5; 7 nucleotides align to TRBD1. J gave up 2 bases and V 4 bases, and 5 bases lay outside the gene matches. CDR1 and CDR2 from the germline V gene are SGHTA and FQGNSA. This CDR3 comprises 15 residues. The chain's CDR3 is CASSWDSHGNQPQHF. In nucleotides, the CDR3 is TGTGCCAGCAGCTGGGACAGCCACGGCAATCAGCCCCAGCATTTT.

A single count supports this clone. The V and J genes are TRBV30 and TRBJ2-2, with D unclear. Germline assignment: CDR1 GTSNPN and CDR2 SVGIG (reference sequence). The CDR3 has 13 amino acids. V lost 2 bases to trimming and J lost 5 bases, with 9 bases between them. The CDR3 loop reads CAWSRLQTGELFF. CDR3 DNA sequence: TGTGCCTGGAGTCGACTGCAGACCGGGGAGCTGTTTTTT.

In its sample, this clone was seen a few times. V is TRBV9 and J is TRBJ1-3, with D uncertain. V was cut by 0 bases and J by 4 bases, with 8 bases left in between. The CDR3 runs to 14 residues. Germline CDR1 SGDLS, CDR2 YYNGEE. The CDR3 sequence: CASSVAASGNTIYF. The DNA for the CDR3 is TGTGCCAGCAGCGTAGCGGCCTCGGGAAACACCATATATTTT. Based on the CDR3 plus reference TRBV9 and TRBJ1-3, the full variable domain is DSGVTQTPKHLITATGQRVTLRCSPRSGDLSVYWYQQSLDQGLQFLIQYYNGEERAKGNILERFSAQQFPDLHSELNLSSLELGDSALYFCASSVAASGNTIYFGEGSWLTVV.

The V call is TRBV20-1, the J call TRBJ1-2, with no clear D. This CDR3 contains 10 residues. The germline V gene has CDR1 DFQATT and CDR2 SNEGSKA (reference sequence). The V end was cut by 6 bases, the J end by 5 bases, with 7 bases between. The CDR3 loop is CSATEYGYTF. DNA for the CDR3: TGCAGTGCGACTGAATATGGCTACACCTTC.

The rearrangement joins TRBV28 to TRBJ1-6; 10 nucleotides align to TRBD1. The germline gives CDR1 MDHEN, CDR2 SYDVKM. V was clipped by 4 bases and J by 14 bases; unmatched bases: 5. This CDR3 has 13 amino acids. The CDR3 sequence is CASSSWDRGTLHF. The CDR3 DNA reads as TGTGCCAGCAGTTCCTGGGACAGGGGAACCCTCCACTTT.

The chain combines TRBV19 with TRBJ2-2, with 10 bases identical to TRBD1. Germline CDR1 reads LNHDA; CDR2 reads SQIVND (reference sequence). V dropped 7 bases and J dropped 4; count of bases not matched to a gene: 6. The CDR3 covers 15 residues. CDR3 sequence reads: CASTRQGAGTGELFF. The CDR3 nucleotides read TGTGCCAGTACTCGACAGGGGGCCGGCACCGGGGAGCTGTTTTTT. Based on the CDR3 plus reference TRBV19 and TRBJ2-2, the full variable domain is DGGITQSPKYLFRKEGQNVTLSCEQNLNHDAMYWYRQDPGQGLRLIYYSQIVNDFQKGDIAEGYSVSREKKESFPLTVTSAQKNPTAFYLCASTRQGAGTGELFFGEGSRLTVL.

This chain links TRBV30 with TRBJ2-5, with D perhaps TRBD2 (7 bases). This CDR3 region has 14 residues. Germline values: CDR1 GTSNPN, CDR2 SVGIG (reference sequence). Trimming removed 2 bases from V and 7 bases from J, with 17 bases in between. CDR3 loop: CAWSPAVGGGTQYF. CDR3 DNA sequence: TGTGCCTGGAGTCCTGCTGTGGGAGGGGGGACCCAGTACTTC. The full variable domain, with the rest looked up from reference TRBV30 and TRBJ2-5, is SQTIHQWPATLVQPVGSPLSLECTVEGTSNPNLYWYRQAAGRGLQLLFYSVGIGQISSEVPQNLSASRPQDRQFILSSKKLLLSDSGFYLCAWSPAVGGGTQYFGPGTRLLVL.

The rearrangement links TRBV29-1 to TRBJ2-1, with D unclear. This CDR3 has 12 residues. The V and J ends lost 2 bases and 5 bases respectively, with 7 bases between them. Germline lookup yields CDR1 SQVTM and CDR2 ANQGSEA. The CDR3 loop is CSVESTNNEQFF. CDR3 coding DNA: TGCAGCGTTGAATCCACTAACAATGAGCAGTTCTTC.

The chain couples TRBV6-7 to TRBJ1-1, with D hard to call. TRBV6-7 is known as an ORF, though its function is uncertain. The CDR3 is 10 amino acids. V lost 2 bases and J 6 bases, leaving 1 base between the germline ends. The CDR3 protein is CASSYAEAFF. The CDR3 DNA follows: TGTGCCAGCAGTTACGCTGAAGCTTTCTTT.

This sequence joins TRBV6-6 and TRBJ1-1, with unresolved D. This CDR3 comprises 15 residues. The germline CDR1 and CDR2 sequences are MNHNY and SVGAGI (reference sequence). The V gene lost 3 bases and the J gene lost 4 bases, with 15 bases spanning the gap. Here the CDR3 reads CASSYDGFRGTEAFF. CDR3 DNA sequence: TGTGCCAGCAGTTATGACGGGTTTCGCGGCACTGAAGCTTTCTTT.

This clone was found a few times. CDR3 sequence reads: CASSPPETLYFVNEQFF. CDR3 DNA sequence: TGTGCCAGCTCACCACCGGAGACCCTGTATTTCGTAAATGAGCAGTTCTTC. This chain links TRBV18 with TRBJ2-1; D call uncertain. The V end was cut by 0 bases, the J end by 7 bases, with 19 bases between. The CDR3 is made up of 17 amino acids. Germline-derived CDR1 and CDR2 are KGHSH and LQKENI.

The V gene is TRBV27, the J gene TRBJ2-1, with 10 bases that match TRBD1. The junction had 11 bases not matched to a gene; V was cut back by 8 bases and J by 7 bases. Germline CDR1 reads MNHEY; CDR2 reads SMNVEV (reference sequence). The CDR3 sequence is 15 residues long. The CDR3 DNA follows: TGTGCCAGCCGCCGTACGACAGGGGGCGGGAATGAGCAGTTCTTC. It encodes CASRRTTGGGNEQFF.

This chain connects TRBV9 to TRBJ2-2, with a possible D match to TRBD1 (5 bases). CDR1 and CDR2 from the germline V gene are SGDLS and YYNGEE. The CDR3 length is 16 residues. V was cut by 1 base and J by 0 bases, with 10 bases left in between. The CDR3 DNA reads TGTGCCAGCAGCGTAACGTCGACAGCGAACACCGGGGAGCTGTTTTTT. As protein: CASSVTSTANTGELFF.

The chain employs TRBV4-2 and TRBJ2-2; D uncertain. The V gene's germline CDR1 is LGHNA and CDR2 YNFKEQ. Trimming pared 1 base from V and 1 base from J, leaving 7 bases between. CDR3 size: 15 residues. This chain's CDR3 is CASSQGNWNTGELFF. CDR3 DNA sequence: TGTGCCAGCAGCCAAGGGAACTGGAACACCGGGGAGCTGTTTTTT.

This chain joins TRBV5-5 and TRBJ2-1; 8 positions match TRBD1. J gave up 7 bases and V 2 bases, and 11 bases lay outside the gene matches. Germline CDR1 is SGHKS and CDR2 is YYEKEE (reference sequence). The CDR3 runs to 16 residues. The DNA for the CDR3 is TGTGCCAGCAGCTTAACCCCGGGACAGGTGGGGAATGAGCAGTTCTTC. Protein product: CASSLTPGQVGNEQFF.

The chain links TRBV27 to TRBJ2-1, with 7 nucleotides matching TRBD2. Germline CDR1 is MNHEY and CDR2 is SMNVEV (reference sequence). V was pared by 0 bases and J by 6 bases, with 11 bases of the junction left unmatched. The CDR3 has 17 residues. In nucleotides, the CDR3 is TGTGCCAGCAGTTTATCGAGGGGCGGGAGCCCTATCAATGAGCAGTTCTTC. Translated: CASSLSRGGSPINEQFF.

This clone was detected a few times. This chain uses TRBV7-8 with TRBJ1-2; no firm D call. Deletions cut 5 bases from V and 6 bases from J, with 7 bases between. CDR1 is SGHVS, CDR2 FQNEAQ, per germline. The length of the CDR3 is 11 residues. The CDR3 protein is CASSPRHGYTF. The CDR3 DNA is TGTGCCAGCAGCCCCCGGCATGGCTACACCTTC.

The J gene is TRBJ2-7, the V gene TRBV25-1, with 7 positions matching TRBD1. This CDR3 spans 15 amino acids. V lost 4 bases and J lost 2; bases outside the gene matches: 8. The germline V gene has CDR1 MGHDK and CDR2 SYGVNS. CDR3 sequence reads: CASSGERTGAYEQYF. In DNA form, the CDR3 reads TGTGCCAGCAGTGGTGAAAGGACAGGAGCCTACGAGCAGTACTTC.

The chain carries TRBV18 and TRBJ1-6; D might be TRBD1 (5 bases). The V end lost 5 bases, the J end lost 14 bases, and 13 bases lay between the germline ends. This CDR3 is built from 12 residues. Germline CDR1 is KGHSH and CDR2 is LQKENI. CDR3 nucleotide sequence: TGTGCCAGCTCAAGGGACGGGATTGCCCTCCACTTT. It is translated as CASSRDGIALHF. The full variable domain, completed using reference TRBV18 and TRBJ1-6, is NAGVMQNPRHLVRRRGQEARLRCSPMKGHSHVYWYRQLPEEGLKFMVYLQKENIIDESGMPKERFSAEFPKEGPSILRIQQVVRGDSAAYFCASSRDGIALHFGNGTRLTVT.

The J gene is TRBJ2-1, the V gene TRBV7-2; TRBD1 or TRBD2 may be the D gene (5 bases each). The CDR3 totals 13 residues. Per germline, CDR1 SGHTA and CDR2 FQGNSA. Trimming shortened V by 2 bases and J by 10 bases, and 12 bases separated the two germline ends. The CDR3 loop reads CASSLKGWGEQFF. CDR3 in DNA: TGTGCCAGCAGCTTAAAGGGGTGGGGGGAGCAGTTCTTC.

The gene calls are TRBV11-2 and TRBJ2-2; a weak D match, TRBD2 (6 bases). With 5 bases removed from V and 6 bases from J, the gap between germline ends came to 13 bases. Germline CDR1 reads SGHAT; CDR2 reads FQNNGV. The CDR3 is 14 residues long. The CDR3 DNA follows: TGTGCCAGCAGCACGCTGGGGGGTTCCGGGGAGCTGTTTTTT. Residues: CASSTLGGSGELFF.